Listed below are T cell receptor beta chains from one sample, sequenced in a study of regulatory T cells in long-lasting Graves disease. TCRdb reprocessed the multiplex PCR reads with MiXCR, giving one entry per CDR3 protein. Among 510,000 or so distinct CDR3 sequences, 9.5% to 15% were seen once, and the ten largest hold roughly 8.2%. The same specimen was also included in a second study, on T cells in Graves' hyperthyroidism and ophthalmopathy.

Specimen: peripheral blood mononuclear cells (PBMCs), collected at new diagnosis, from a patient treated with antithyroid drugs. These receptors were taken from a woman aged 30 to 39 with Graves disease. Both conserved end residues are part of each CDR3. D genes are given only for firm matches. Rows give clone size only sometimes, using once, few, many, or a class for an expanded clone.

TRBJ1-2 10 TRBV29-1 few . TGCAGCGTTGAACCCCACATCGGCACCTTC CSVEPHIGTF
TRBJ2-2 18 TRBV4-1 . TRBD2 TGCGCCAGCAGCCAAGAAAGCGGGACGGACTTCAGGGCCCGGGAGCTGTTTTTT CASSQESGTDFRARELFF
TRBJ2-3 17 TRBV11-2 many TRBD1 TGTGCCAGCAGCTTAACCCTACTACAGGGGCCGGATCGTTCGCAGTATTTT CASSLTLLQGPDRSQYF
TRBJ2-1 18 TRBV5-6 many TRBD2 TGTGCCAGCAGCTTGGCCGGGGGAGCGGGATCTAGAGAAAATGAGCAGTTCTTC CASSLAGGAGSRENEQFF
TRBJ2-7 14 TRBV20-1 few . TGCAGTGCTAACTCTGCTAGGGACGGCTACGAGCAGTACTTC CSANSARDGYEQYF
TRBJ2-2 18 TRBV6-1 few . TGTGCCAGCAGTAAAACCTTAGGAAGACAGGCCCAACCCGGGGAGCTGTTTTTT CASSKTLGRQAQPGELFF
TRBJ1-6 16 TRBV7-9 few . TGTGCCAGCAGCTTAGACCTCTCTCCAAATTCTTCACCCCTCCACTTT CASSLDLSPNSSPLHF
TRBJ2-1 16 TRBV6-5 . TRBD2 TGTGCCAGCAGTTCCCCGACTAGCGGGAGGGGGTATGAGCGGTTCTTC CASSSPTSGRGYERFF
TRBJ2-1 14 TRBV20-1 many . TGCAGTGCTAGGTCCGGGAGCTCCTACAATGAGCAGTTCTTC CSARSGSSYNEQFF
TRBJ2-7 14 TRBV19 . . TGTGCCAGTAGTATAGGACTGGATGCCTACGAGCAGTACTTC CASSIGLDAYEQYF
TRBJ2-3 13 TRBV12-3/TRBV12-4 many TRBD2 TGTGCCAGCAGTTTTAGCGGGATGGATACGCAGTATTTT CASSFSGMDTQYF
TRBJ1-1 14 TRBV29-1 many . TGCAGCGTTGAAGATAGGTCAGGGAGCGCTGAAGCTTTCTTT CSVEDRSGSAEAFF
TRBJ2-7 16 TRBV12-3/TRBV12-4 . TRBD1 TGTGCCAGCACCCTTTCCCATGGACAGGGGCCCTACGAGCAGTACTTC CASTLSHGQGPYEQYF
TRBJ1-5 14 TRBV19 . TRBD1 TGTGCCAGTAGTCTCGGGACAGCCTATCAGCCCCAGCATTTT CASSLGTAYQPQHF
TRBJ2-3 16 TRBV13 . TRBD2 TGTGCCAGCAGCCGACGGACTAGCGGGAGTCCGGATACGCAGTATTTT CASSRRTSGSPDTQYF
TRBJ2-3 16 TRBV2 many TRBD2 TGTGCCAGCAGTGAAGGGACTAGCGGGAGTGGTGATACGCAGTATTTT CASSEGTSGSGDTQYF
TRBJ1-6 17 TRBV28 many TRBD1 TGTGCCAGCAGACAAAGATCCGGGACAGTGAATAATTCACCCCTCCACTTT CASRQRSGTVNNSPLHF
TRBJ2-6 17 TRBV6-2/TRBV6-3 few . TGTGCCATACGTCGCCACAGTTCCCTCTCTGGGGCCAACGTCCTGACTTTC CAIRRHSSLSGANVLTF
TRBJ2-7 16 TRBV7-9 . TRBD1 TGTGCCAGCAGCTTGGGCTTGATGGACAGGAAACAAGAGCAGTACTTC CASSLGLMDRKQEQYF
TRBJ2-1 17 TRBV7-9 few TRBD2 TGTGCCAGCAGCCGAGGACTAGCGGGCTTAAACTACAATGAGCAGTTCTTC CASSRGLAGLNYNEQFF
TRBJ2-5 14 TRBV6-1 few . TGTGCCAGCAGTGAAGGTTTCGAATATGAGACCCAGTACTTC CASSEGFEYETQYF
TRBJ2-7 17 TRBV11-2 many . TGTGCCAGCAGCTTATCTTTAAGCAGGGAAGGTTCTTTCGAGCAGTACTTC CASSLSLSREGSFEQYF
TRBJ2-3 18 TRBV20-1 . . TGCAGTGCTAGAGATAATTTCTGGAGGACACCTCTAACGCAGACGCAGTATTTT CSARDNFWRTPLTQTQYF
TRBJ2-7 15 TRBV2 . . TGTGCCAGCAGTGAAGGTCTGTCCTTAACGGGCGAGCAGTACTTC CASSEGLSLTGEQYF
TRBJ2-5 13 TRBV2 many . TGTGCCAGCAGTGGGGACGAGCAAGAGACCCAGTACTTC CASSGDEQETQYF
TRBJ1-5 15 TRBV19 many . TGTGCCAGTAGTATACAGGGCGGAGGGCGGCAGCCCCAGCATTTT CASSIQGGGRQPQHF
TRBJ2-7 14 TRBV13 . . TGTGCCAGCAGCGTTGGTCTGGGGGCCTACGAGCAGTACTTC CASSVGLGAYEQYF
TRBJ2-1 14 TRBV20-1 many TRBD2 TGCAGTGCTGAAATACTAGCGGGGGGTAATGAGCAGTTCTTC CSAEILAGGNEQFF
TRBJ2-5 16 TRBV20-1 many TRBD2 TGCAGTGCCCCTGTGGGGAGCGGGAGGGGGAGAAAGACCCAGTACTTC CSAPVGSGRGRKTQYF
TRBJ2-7 16 TRBV6-1 many TRBD2 TGTGCCAGCAGTCCGGGTTTAGGCGGGAGCGGTTACGAGCAGTACTTC CASSPGLGGSGYEQYF
TRBJ2-7 14 TRBV20-1 . TRBD2 TGCAGTGCTAGAGATGCGGGACTAGCGGGACAACGGTACTTC CSARDAGLAGQRYF
TRBJ1-4 15 TRBV27 few . TGTGCCAGCAGCCCTCCGAACAGGGTGGGTGAAAAACTGTTTTTT CASSPPNRVGEKLFF
TRBJ1-1 14 TRBV10-3 many . TGTGCCATCAGTGAAGGACACTTGAACACTGAAGCTTTCTTT CAISEGHLNTEAFF
TRBJ2-5 13 TRBV3-1 many . TGTGCCAGCAGCCGAGTGAGCGGAGAGACCCAGTACTTC CASSRVSGETQYF
TRBJ2-1 15 TRBV15 . TRBD2 TGTGCCACCAGTACGCTAGCGGGAGTAGAAGATGAGCAGTTCTTC CATSTLAGVEDEQFF
TRBJ2-1 17 TRBV3-1 . . TGTGCCAGCAGCCTATCCTTAAGGGGGACGCCGCCCAATGAGCAGTTCTTC CASSLSLRGTPPNEQFF
TRBJ2-1 16 TRBV3-1 . TRBD2 TGTGCCAGCAGTTCTCCCCCTAGCGGGAGGACGGACCATCAGTTCTTC CASSSPPSGRTDHQFF
TRBJ1-5 16 TRBV4-2 many . TGTGCCAGCAGCTCCCTGGGTGTCGGGGAGGATCAGCCCCAGCATTTT CASSSLGVGEDQPQHF
TRBJ2-2 16 TRBV30 many TRBD2 TGTGCCTGGAGGAAGGGTACTAGCGGTTACACCGGGGAGCTGTTTTTT CAWRKGTSGYTGELFF
TRBJ2-3 16 TRBV11-2 . . TGTGCCAGCAGCTTAGCAGGGGTGGGAAGCACAGATACGCAGTATTTT CASSLAGVGSTDTQYF
TRBJ1-2 17 TRBV3-1 . . TGTGCCAGGGGCCAAGATCGTTGGGGAAACAGCAACTATGGCTACACCTTC CARGQDRWGNSNYGYTF
TRBJ2-1 15 TRBV30 many . TGTGCCTGGAAAATCGCGTGGGGGCCCTACAATGAGCAGTTCTTC CAWKIAWGPYNEQFF
TRBJ2-1 16 TRBV2 many . TGTGCCAGCAGTCCATTTAACAGGGCTCTTGGAAATGAGCAGTTCTTC CASSPFNRALGNEQFF
TRBJ1-4 17 TRBV16 few . TGTGCCAGCAGCCAATTGGCAGCCGCCCCTCTTAATGAAAAACTGTTTTTT CASSQLAAAPLNEKLFF
TRBJ1-4 12 TRBV7-9 few . TGTGCCAGCAGCTTGGGGACAGAAAAACTGTTTTTT CASSLGTEKLFF
TRBJ2-5 12 TRBV7-2 many . TGTGCCAGCAGCTCCCCTGGTCAGAGATTCTACTTC CASSSPGQRFYF
TRBJ2-1 13 TRBV20-1 . . TGCAGTGCTAGTGGACGGGTCTACAATGAGCAGTTCTTC CSASGRVYNEQFF
TRBJ2-2 16 TRBV5-1 . . TGCGCCAGCAGCTTGGTCAGGGACACGAACACCGGGGAGCTGTTTTTT CASSLVRDTNTGELFF
TRBJ2-7 14 TRBV27 many TRBD2 TGTGCCAGCAGTGACGGACTAGCGGGCTACGAGCAGTACTTC CASSDGLAGYEQYF
TRBJ2-3 18 TRBV11-2 once . TGTGCCAGCAGCTTAGGGAGCTCTAGCGATTCTAGCACAGATACGCAGTATTTT CASSLGSSSDSSTDTQYF